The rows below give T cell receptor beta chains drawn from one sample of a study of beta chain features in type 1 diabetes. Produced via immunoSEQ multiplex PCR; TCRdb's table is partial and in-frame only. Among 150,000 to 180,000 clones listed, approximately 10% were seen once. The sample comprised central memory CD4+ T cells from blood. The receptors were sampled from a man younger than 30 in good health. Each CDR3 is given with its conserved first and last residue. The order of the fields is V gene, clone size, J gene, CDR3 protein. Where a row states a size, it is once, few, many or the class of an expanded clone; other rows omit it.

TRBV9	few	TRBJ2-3	CASSPRTSGRLQRDTQYF
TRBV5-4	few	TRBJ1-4	CASPLTGTGGAQTNEKLFF
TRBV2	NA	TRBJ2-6	CAFRLPSSGANVLTF
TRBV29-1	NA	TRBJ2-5	CSVDGGAWTETQYF
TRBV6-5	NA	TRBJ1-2	CASSYSIIQGAGGYTF
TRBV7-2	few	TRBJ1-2	CASSRAGTENYGYTF
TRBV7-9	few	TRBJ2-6	CASSFAGANVLTF
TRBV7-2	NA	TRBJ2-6	CASSSGRSSGANVLTF
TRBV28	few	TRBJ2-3	CASRDPDTQYF
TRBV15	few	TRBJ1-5	CATSRGPGDNQPQHF
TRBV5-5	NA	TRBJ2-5	CASTWDTMETQYF
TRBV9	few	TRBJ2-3	CASSVEPGSTDTQYF
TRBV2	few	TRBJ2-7	CASSGETTYEQYF
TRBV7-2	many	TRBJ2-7	CASSLAAPLYEQYF
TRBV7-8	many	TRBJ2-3	CASTATSGDTQYF
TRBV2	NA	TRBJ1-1	CASSEWANTEAFF
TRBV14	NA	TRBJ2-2	CASSQSDWDTGELFF
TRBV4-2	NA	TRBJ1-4	CASSQTDSFNEKLFF
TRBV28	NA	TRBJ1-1	CASSRMRTEAFF
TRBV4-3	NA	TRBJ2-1	CASSPRTSGGASYNEQFF
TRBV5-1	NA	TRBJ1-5	CASSLGQGYGQPQHF
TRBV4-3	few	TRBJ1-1	CASSQETGRAAEAFF
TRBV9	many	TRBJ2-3	CASSVLGFGIAGDGRTDTQYF
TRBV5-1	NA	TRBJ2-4	CASSLLPGENIQYF
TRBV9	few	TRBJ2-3	CASRAGGSRTDTQYF
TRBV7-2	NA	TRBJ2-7	CASSFTRGPTYEQYF
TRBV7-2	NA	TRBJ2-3	CASSLTRGRTDTQYF
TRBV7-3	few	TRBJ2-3	CASSPRRAGESTDTQYF
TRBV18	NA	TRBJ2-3	CASSLPGTDTQYF
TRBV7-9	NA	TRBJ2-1	CASERREGYNEQFF